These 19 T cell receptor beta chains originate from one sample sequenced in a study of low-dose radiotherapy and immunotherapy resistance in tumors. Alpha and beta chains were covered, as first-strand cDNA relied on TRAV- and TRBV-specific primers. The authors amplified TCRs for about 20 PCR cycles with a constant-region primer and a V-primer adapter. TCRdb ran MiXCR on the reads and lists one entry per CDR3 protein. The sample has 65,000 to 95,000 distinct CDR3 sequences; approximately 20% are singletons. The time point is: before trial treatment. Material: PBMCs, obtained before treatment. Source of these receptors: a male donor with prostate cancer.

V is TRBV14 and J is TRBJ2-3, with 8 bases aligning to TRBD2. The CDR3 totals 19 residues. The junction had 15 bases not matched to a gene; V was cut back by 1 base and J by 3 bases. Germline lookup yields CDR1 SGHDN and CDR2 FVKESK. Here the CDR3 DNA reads TGTGCCAGCAGCCAAGCGGGATGGGCGGGGGGACCCAAGACAGATACGCAGTATTTT. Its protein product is CASSQAGWAGGPKTDTQYF.

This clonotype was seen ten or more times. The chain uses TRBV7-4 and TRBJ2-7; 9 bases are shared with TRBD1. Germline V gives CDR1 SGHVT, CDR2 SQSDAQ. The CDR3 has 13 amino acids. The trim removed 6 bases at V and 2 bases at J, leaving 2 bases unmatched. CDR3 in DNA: TGTGCCAGCAGTTGGACAGGGGCCTACGAGCAGTACTTC. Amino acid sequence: CASSWTGAYEQYF.

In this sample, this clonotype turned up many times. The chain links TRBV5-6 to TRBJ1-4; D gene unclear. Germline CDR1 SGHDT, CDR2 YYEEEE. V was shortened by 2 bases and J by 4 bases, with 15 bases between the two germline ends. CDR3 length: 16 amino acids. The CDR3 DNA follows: TGTGCCAGCAGCTTCTGGGTCTCGGAAATTAATGAAAAACTGTTTTTT. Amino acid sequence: CASSFWVSEINEKLFF.

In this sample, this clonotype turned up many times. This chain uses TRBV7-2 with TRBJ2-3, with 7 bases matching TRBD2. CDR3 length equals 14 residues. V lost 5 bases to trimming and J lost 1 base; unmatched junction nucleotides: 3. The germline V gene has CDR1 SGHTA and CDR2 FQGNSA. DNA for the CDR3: TGTGCCAGCAGCCCTGGGGGGGGCACAGATACGCAGTATTTT. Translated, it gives CASSPGGGTDTQYF. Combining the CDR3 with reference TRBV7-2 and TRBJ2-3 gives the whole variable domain GAGVSQSPSNKVTEKGKDVELRCDPISGHTALYWYRQSLGQGLEFLIYFQGNSAPDKSGLPSDRFSAERTGGSVSTLTIQRTQQEDSAVYLCASSPGGGTDTQYFGPGTRLTVL.

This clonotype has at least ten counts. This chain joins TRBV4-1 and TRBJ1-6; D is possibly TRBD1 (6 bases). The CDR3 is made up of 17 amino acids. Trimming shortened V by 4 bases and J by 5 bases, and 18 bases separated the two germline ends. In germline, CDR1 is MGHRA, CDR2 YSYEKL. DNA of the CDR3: TGCGCCAGCAGCCGCACCCCGGGACAAAGAGATAATTCACCCCTCCACTTT. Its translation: CASSRTPGQRDNSPLHF.

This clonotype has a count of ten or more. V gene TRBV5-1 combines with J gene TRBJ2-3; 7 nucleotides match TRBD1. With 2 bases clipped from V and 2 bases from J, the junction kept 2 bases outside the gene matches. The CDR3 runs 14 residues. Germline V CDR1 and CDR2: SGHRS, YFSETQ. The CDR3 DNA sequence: TGCGCCAGCAGCTTCGGACAGGACACAGATACGCAGTATTTT. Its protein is CASSFGQDTDTQYF.

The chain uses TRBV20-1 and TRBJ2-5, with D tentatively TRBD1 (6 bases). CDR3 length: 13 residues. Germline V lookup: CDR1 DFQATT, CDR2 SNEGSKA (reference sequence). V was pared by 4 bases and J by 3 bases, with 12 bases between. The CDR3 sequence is CSANGQREETQYF. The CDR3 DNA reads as TGCAGTGCTAACGGACAGCGCGAAGAGACCCAGTACTTC.

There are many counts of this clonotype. CDR3 in DNA: TGTGCCTGGAGTGGACCCTTTTACGAGCAGTACTTC. It specifies CAWSGPFYEQYF. The chain has TRBV30 and TRBJ2-7; D call uncertain. The ends were cut back, 1 base at V and 4 bases at J, with 8 bases in the middle. The CDR3 totals 12 residues. The germline V gene encodes CDR1 GTSNPN and CDR2 SVGIG (reference sequence).

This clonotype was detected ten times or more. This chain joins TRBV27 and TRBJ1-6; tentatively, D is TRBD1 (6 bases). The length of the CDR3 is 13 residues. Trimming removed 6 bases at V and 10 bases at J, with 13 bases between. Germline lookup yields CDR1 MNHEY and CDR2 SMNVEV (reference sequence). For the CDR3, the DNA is TGTGCCAGCAGATCGGACAGCTCATCACCCCTCCACTTT. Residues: CASRSDSSSPLHF.

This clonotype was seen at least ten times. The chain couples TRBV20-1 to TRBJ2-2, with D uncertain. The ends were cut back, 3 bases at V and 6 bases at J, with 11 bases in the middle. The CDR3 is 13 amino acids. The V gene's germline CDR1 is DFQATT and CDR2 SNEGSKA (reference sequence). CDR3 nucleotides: TGCAGTGCTAGTCCCAACCTCGCCGGGGAGCTGTTTTTT. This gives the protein CSASPNLAGELFF.

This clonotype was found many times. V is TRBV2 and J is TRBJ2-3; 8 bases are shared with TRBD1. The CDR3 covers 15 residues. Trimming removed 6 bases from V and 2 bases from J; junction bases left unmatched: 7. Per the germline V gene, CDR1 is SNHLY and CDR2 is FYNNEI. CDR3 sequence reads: CASRERDRLTDTQYF. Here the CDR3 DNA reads TGTGCCAGCAGAGAACGGGACAGGCTCACAGATACGCAGTATTTT.

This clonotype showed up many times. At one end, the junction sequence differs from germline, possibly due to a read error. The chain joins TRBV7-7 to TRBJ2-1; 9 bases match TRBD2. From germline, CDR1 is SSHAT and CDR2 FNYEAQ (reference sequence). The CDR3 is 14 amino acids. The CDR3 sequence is CASSPTSGGNEQFF. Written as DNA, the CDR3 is TGTGCTAGCAGCCCGACTAGCGGTGGCAATGAGCAGTTCTTC.

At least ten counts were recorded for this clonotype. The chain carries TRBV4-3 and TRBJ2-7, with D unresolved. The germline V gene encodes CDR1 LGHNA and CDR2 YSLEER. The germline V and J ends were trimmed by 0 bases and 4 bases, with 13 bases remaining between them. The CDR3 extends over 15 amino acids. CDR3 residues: CASSQDLGSHYEQYF. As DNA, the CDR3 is TGCGCCAGCAGCCAAGATCTGGGGTCCCATTACGAGCAGTACTTC.

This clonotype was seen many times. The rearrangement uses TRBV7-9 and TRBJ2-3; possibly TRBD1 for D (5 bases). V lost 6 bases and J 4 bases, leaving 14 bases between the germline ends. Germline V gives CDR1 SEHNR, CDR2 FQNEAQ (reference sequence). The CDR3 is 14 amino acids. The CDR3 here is CASRPSPGSDTQYF. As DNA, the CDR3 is TGTGCCAGCAGACCAAGCCCAGGGTCAGATACGCAGTATTTT.

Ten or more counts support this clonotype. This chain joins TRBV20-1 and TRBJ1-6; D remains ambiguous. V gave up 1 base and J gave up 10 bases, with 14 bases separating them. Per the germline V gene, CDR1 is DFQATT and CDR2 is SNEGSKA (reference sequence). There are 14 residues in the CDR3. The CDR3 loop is CSARVRTVRSPLHF. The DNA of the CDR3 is TGCAGTGCTAGAGTACGGACCGTTAGGTCACCCCTCCACTTT.

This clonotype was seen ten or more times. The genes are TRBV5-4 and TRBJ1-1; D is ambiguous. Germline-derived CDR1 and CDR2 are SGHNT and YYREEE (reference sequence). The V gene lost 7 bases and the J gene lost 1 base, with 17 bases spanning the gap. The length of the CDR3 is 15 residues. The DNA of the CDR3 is TGTGCCAGCCGGAGAACTGGGCCATCGAACACTGAAGCTTTCTTT. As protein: CASRRTGPSNTEAFF.

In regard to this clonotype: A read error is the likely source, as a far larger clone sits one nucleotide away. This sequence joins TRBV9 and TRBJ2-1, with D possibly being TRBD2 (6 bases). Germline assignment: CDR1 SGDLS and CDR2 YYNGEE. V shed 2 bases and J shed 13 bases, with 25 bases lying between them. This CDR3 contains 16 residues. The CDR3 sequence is CASSVSGSGFRETQFF. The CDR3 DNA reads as TGTGCCAGCAGCGTCTCGGGATCGGGTTTTCGGGAGACCCAGTTCTTC.

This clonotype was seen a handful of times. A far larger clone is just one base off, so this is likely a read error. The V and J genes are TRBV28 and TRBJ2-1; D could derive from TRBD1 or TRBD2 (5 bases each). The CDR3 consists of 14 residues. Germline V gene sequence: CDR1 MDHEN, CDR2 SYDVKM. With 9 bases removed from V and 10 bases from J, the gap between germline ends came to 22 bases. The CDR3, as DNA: TGTGCCAGACGAATGAGGGGAGACTCCTACGAGCAGTTCTTC. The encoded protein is CARRMRGDSYEQFF.

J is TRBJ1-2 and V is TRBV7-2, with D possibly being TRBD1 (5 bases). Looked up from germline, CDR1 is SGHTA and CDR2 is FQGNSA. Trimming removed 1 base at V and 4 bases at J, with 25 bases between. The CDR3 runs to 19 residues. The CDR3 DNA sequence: TGTGCCAGCAGCTTAGGGTTTCCGGGACGGTCGCCTCATCTCTATGGCTACACCTTC. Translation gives CASSLGFPGRSPHLYGYTF.